Listed here are 30 T cell receptor beta chains from one sample, sequenced in a study of blood T cells in healthy people across ages (dated by TCRdb to about 2015). The library was prepared using 5' RACE. The reads were generated on an Illumina HiSeq 2500. A second PCR of roughly 7 to 11 cycles was performed with a sample-barcoded 5' primer and a J-beta primer mix. TCRdb redid the processing of the public reads, applying fastp at Q25 and MiXCR, and retained in-frame beta chains. When rows share a CDR3 protein, they turn into one entry using the most common DNA and genes. The sample includes 1.5 million to 2 million distinct CDR3 sequences, with about 50% observed a single time. The ten largest account for 2.1% of the sample. The source material was blood. The receptors shown here come from a woman in her thirties or forties in good health.

The CDR3 sequence: CSVEKGDTQYF. The DNA of the CDR3 is TGCAGCGTTGAGAAAGGAGATACGCAGTATTTT. The chain combines TRBV29-1 with TRBJ2-3, with no clear D. Germline CDR1 is SQVTM and CDR2 is ANQGSEA. There are 11 residues in the CDR3. The germline V and J ends were trimmed by 3 bases and 5 bases, with 6 bases remaining between them.

This clonotype was seen only a few times. The chain joins TRBV28 to TRBJ2-7; TRBD2 matches at 11 bases. The CDR3 runs to 15 residues. Trimming cost V 7 bases and J 3 bases; bases outside gene matches: 8. From germline, CDR1 is MDHEN and CDR2 SYDVKM. The CDR3 protein is CASTLSGGGHYEQYF. The CDR3 DNA reads TGTGCCAGCACCCTTAGCGGGGGGGGTCACTACGAGCAGTACTTC.

V usage is TRBV20-1 and J usage is TRBJ1-5; TRBD1 matches 7 bases. V shed 0 bases and J 6 bases; nucleotides not matched to a gene: 17. The CDR3 totals 18 residues. CDR1 is DFQATT, CDR2 SNEGSKA, per germline (reference sequence). The CDR3 is CSARDGTGTDLWGQPQHF. CDR3 DNA: TGCAGTGCTAGAGATGGGACCGGGACAGACCTTTGGGGTCAGCCCCAGCATTTT.

This chain connects TRBV5-1 to TRBJ2-6, with D maybe TRBD1 (6 bases). The CDR3 spans 18 residues. From germline, CDR1 is SGHRS and CDR2 YFSETQ. Trimming pared 7 bases from V and 2 bases from J, leaving 22 bases between. CDR3 nucleotides: TGCGCCAGCGGACAGATACCCCGAGGCCTCCCTGGGGCCAACGTCCTGACTTTC. Residues: CASGQIPRGLPGANVLTF.

The CDR3 loop reads CASSLLDRGLNLGYTF. The CDR3 DNA reads TGTGCCAGCAGCTTACTGGACAGGGGGCTTAATCTTGGCTACACCTTC. J is TRBJ1-2 and V is TRBV7-2; 11 positions agree with TRBD1. The CDR3 is made up of 16 amino acids. The germline V gene encodes CDR1 SGHTA and CDR2 FQGNSA. Unmatched junction bases numbered 9, after V lost 2 bases and J lost 7 bases.

V gene TRBV27 combines with J gene TRBJ1-5; TRBD1 matches at 8 bases. Germline trimming cut 2 bases from V and 2 bases from J; bases unmatched to any gene: 8. The CDR3 has 17 amino acids. The V gene's germline CDR1 is MNHEY and CDR2 SMNVEV (reference sequence). CDR3 in DNA: TGTGCCAGCAGTTTAGAAGGGGGGACAGGAGGCAATCAGCCCCAGCATTTT. It yields the protein CASSLEGGTGGNQPQHF.

This clonotype was found a few times. V gene TRBV29-1 combines with J gene TRBJ2-4; TRBD2 matches 7 bases. The assigned J gene may be wrong: the sequence end matches TRBJ2-5 better. The CDR3 is 12 residues long. Germline values: CDR1 SQVTM, CDR2 ANQGSEA. The CDR3 DNA follows: TGCAGCGGACGGACACTAGCGGAGACCCAGTACTTC. This codes for CSGRTLAETQYF.

The sample holds a few counts of this clonotype. This rearrangement joins TRBV4-2 to TRBJ1-2; D remains unclear. Germline CDR1 and CDR2: LGHNA and YNFKEQ. V dropped 4 bases and J dropped 5 bases, with 17 bases sitting between them. The CDR3 runs to 15 residues. The CDR3 bases are TGTGCCAGCAGCCCTAACGAAGGAGTGCTATATGGCTACACCTTC. This gives the protein CASSPNEGVLYGYTF.

This clonotype was detected a few times. The gene calls are TRBV24-1 and TRBJ2-3; 7 positions agree with TRBD2. Germline V lookup: CDR1 KGHDR, CDR2 SFDVKD. There are 15 residues in the CDR3. Trimming removed 6 bases from V and 0 bases from J; junction bases left unmatched: 5. Written as DNA, the CDR3 is TGTGCCACCAGTCTGGGCGGGGGAAGCACAGATACGCAGTATTTT. Its translation is CATSLGGGSTDTQYF.

The gene calls are TRBV20-1 and TRBJ1-1; D is ambiguous. V dropped 6 bases and J dropped 3 bases, with 14 bases sitting between them. Germline values: CDR1 DFQATT, CDR2 SNEGSKA (reference sequence). The CDR3 has 13 amino acids. The CDR3 DNA is TGCAGTGCGTATTCGACCCGACACACTGAAGCTTTCTTT. Its translation is CSAYSTRHTEAFF.

The gene calls are TRBV7-9 and TRBJ2-5; 7 bases are shared with TRBD1. V dropped 4 bases and J dropped 11; count of bases not matched to a gene: 13. From germline, CDR1 is SEHNR and CDR2 FQNEAQ (reference sequence). The CDR3 sequence is 14 residues long. This CDR3 reads CASSSGTDYNEQYF. The CDR3 DNA reads as TGTGCCAGCAGCTCCGGGACAGACTACAATGAGCAGTACTTC. The full variable domain, in which reference TRBV7-9 and TRBJ2-5 provide the parts outside the CDR3, is DTGVSQNPRHKITKRGQNVTFRCDPISEHNRLYWYRQTLGQGPEFLTYFQNEAQLEKSRLLSDRFSAERPKGSFSTLEIQRTEQGDSAMYLCASSSGTDYNEQYFGPGTRLLVL.

The chain employs TRBV5-1 and TRBJ2-1; D could derive from TRBD1 or TRBD2 (5 bases each). The germline gives CDR1 SGHRS, CDR2 YFSETQ. V was pared by 2 bases and J by 8 bases, with 14 bases between. The CDR3 spans 14 residues. The CDR3 sequence is CASSFSWGSDEQFF. The DNA of the CDR3 is TGCGCCAGCAGCTTTTCGTGGGGGTCCGATGAGCAGTTCTTC. The entire variable domain, with the rest obtained from reference TRBV5-1 and TRBJ2-1, is as follows: KAGVTQTPRYLIKTRGQQVTLSCSPISGHRSVSWYQQTPGQGLQFLFEYFSETQRNKGNFPGRFSGRQFSNSRSEMNVSTLELGDSALYLCASSFSWGSDEQFFGPGTRLTVL.

This sequence joins TRBV3-1 and TRBJ2-3; D remains ambiguous. CDR3 size: 15 residues. V was shortened by 0 bases and J by 4 bases, with 11 bases between the two germline ends. Germline loops: CDR1 LGHDT, CDR2 YNNKEL (reference sequence). This CDR3 reads CASSQDVAPADTQYF. CDR3 sequence (DNA): TGTGCCAGCAGCCAAGACGTAGCCCCCGCAGATACGCAGTATTTT.

The chain employs TRBV2 and TRBJ2-7; a possible D gene is TRBD2 (5 bases). Germline V gene data show CDR1 as SNHLY and CDR2 as FYNNEI. This CDR3 contains 14 residues. Trimming left V 5 bases short and J 2 bases short, with 13 bases between. As DNA, the CDR3 is TGTGCCAGCAGTCCACTAACGGGAACCTACGAGCAGTACTTC. Its translation: CASSPLTGTYEQYF.

This sequence joins TRBV6-1 and TRBJ2-5; 10 bases line up with TRBD2. Germline CDR1 reads MNHNS; CDR2 reads SASEGT. This CDR3 has 18 residues. V was pared by 0 bases and J by 0 bases, with 7 bases of the junction left unmatched. The DNA for the CDR3 is TGTGCCAGCAGTGAAGCAAGCGGGGGGGAAGCGTACCAAGAGACCCAGTACTTC. This encodes CASSEASGGEAYQETQYF.

This chain uses TRBV29-1 with TRBJ2-4; the D gene could be TRBD1 or TRBD2 (5 bases each). Trimming removed 5 bases from V and 9 bases from J, with 17 bases in between. CDR1 is SQVTM, CDR2 ANQGSEA, per germline. There are 13 residues in the CDR3. The CDR3 region has the DNA TGCAGCGTTAACGAGGGGCTTGGGGGCATTCAGTACTTC. Translating gives CSVNEGLGGIQYF.

In its sample, this clonotype was seen a few times. The genes are TRBV12-3 or TRBV12-4 and TRBJ2-1; TRBD1 agrees at 8 bases. There are 16 residues in the CDR3. V was clipped by 3 bases and J by 6 bases; unmatched bases: 10. The CDR3 nucleotides read TGTGCCAGCAGTTTGGGCCAGGGGGCTACGTCCAATGAGCAGTTCTTC. Its protein is CASSLGQGATSNEQFF.

The CDR3 region is CASSSLVGGPSGANVLTF. The CDR3 bases are TGTGCCAGCAGTTCCCTTGTGGGGGGACCCTCTGGGGCCAACGTCCTGACTTTC. The gene calls are TRBV6-5 and TRBJ2-6, with TRBD2 as a possible D gene (6 bases). Trimming took off 4 bases at V and 0 bases at J, with 16 bases between the two ends. The CDR3 has 18 residues. Germline V gene lookup returns CDR1 MNHEY and CDR2 SVGAGI.

This clonotype was observed once. This rearrangement joins TRBV2 to TRBJ2-1; D is ambiguous. This CDR3 comprises 15 residues. Germline-derived CDR1 and CDR2 are SNHLY and FYNNEI. Trimming removed 5 bases at V and 6 bases at J, with 17 bases between. In DNA, the CDR3 is TGTGCCAGCAGTACTCAAAGAGGTCTCGCCAATGAGCAGTTCTTC. Residues: CASSTQRGLANEQFF.

CDR3: CASSFSEGAGNIQYF. CDR3 DNA sequence: TGTGCCAGCAGTTTCAGTGAGGGCGCGGGGAACATTCAGTACTTC. The rearrangement uses TRBV27 and TRBJ2-4; a weak D match, TRBD2 (6 bases). Germline CDR1 MNHEY, CDR2 SMNVEV (reference sequence). The V end was cut by 3 bases, the J end by 7 bases, with 16 bases between. This CDR3 comprises 15 residues.

The V and J genes are TRBV14 and TRBJ1-4, with unresolved D. Germline V CDR1 and CDR2: SGHDN, FVKESK. CDR3 length equals 14 residues. V gave up 4 bases and J gave up 7 bases, with 13 bases separating them. DNA of the CDR3: TGTGCCAGCAGCCCGTCCGGGAGCGGTGAAAAACTGTTTTTT. Residues: CASSPSGSGEKLFF.

The chain employs TRBV20-1 and TRBJ2-1; D unclear. The CDR3 runs to 11 residues. CDR1 is DFQATT, CDR2 SNEGSKA, per germline (reference sequence). Between the trimmed V and J ends, which lost 7 bases and 10 bases, there was a span of 14 bases. CDR3 DNA: TGCAGTGGACACTTTGATCCCGAGCAGTTCTTC. Translating gives CSGHFDPEQFF.

The J gene is TRBJ2-3, the V gene TRBV10-1, with TRBD1 matching 7 bases. This CDR3 comprises 14 residues. CDR1 and CDR2 from the germline V gene are WNHNN and SYGVQD (reference sequence). After removal of 8 bases from V and 5 bases from J, the junction contained 10 bases not matched to a gene. CDR3: CASSEGGIRDTQYF. Here the CDR3 DNA reads TGCGCCAGCTCCGAAGGGGGCATCAGAGATACGCAGTATTTT.

The rearrangement links TRBV20-1 to TRBJ2-7, with 7 bases that match TRBD1. This CDR3 has 14 residues. The ends lost 6 bases at V and 0 bases at J; junction bases unmatched: 8. Germline CDR1 DFQATT, CDR2 SNEGSKA (reference sequence). The CDR3 DNA reads as TGCAGTGCCAATCCAGGGGGTTACTCCTACGAGCAGTACTTC. It is translated as CSANPGGYSYEQYF.

This clonotype was seen a handful of times. V usage is TRBV20-1 and J usage is TRBJ2-7; a possible D gene is TRBD2 (6 bases). The J call is doubtful: the DNA matches TRBJ2-5 better. Germline V CDR1 and CDR2: DFQATT, SNEGSKA (reference sequence). The CDR3 covers 13 residues. The CDR3: CSARDSGKETQYF. Written as DNA, the CDR3 is TGCAGTGCCAGGGACTCTGGGAAAGAGACCCAGTACTTC.

This chain connects TRBV19 to TRBJ2-3; D is unclear. The CDR3 totals 15 residues. Trimming took 3 bases from V and 4 from J, leaving 14 bases between them. Germline V lookup: CDR1 LNHDA, CDR2 SQIVND (reference sequence). The CDR3, as DNA: TGTGCCAGTAGTATTCGGCGAAGTGGTGCAGATACGCAGTATTTT. Protein: CASSIRRSGADTQYF.

The chain links TRBV27 to TRBJ2-1, with D possibly being TRBD1 (6 bases). The germline gives CDR1 MNHEY, CDR2 SMNVEV (reference sequence). V lost 6 bases and J lost 6, with 12 bases in between. The CDR3 runs 13 residues. CDR3 sequence: CASRELTGNEQFF. CDR3 sequence (DNA): TGTGCCAGCAGGGAGCTGACAGGCAATGAGCAGTTCTTC.

The chain joins TRBV9 to TRBJ2-1; 7 bases fit TRBD1. This CDR3 has 16 residues. The germline V gene has CDR1 SGDLS and CDR2 YYNGEE. V dropped 3 bases and J dropped 8; count of bases not matched to a gene: 14. The CDR3 here is CASSDLDRVAQHEQFF. The DNA of the CDR3 is TGTGCCAGCAGCGATTTAGACAGGGTAGCGCAACATGAGCAGTTCTTC.

The rearrangement uses TRBV6-5 and TRBJ2-7; D is perhaps TRBD1 or TRBD2 (5 bases each). This CDR3 has 14 amino acids. Germline lookup yields CDR1 MNHEY and CDR2 SVGAGI. V lost 5 bases and J 2 bases, leaving 13 bases between the germline ends. The CDR3 nucleotides read TGTGCCAGCAGTAAACCAGGGACGGCCTACGAGCAGTACTTC. Residues: CASSKPGTAYEQYF.

This clonotype was picked up a small number of times. The V gene is TRBV7-2, the J gene TRBJ2-5, with 10 bases matching TRBD2. The J call is uncertain, as TRBJ2-7 better fits the DNA end. Germline V gene data show CDR1 as SGHTA and CDR2 as FQGNSA. There are 16 residues in the CDR3. CDR3 amino acids: CASSLVSGGAVSEQYF. CDR3 coding DNA: TGTGCCAGCAGCTTAGTAAGCGGGGGGGCCGTCAGCGAGCAGTACTTC.